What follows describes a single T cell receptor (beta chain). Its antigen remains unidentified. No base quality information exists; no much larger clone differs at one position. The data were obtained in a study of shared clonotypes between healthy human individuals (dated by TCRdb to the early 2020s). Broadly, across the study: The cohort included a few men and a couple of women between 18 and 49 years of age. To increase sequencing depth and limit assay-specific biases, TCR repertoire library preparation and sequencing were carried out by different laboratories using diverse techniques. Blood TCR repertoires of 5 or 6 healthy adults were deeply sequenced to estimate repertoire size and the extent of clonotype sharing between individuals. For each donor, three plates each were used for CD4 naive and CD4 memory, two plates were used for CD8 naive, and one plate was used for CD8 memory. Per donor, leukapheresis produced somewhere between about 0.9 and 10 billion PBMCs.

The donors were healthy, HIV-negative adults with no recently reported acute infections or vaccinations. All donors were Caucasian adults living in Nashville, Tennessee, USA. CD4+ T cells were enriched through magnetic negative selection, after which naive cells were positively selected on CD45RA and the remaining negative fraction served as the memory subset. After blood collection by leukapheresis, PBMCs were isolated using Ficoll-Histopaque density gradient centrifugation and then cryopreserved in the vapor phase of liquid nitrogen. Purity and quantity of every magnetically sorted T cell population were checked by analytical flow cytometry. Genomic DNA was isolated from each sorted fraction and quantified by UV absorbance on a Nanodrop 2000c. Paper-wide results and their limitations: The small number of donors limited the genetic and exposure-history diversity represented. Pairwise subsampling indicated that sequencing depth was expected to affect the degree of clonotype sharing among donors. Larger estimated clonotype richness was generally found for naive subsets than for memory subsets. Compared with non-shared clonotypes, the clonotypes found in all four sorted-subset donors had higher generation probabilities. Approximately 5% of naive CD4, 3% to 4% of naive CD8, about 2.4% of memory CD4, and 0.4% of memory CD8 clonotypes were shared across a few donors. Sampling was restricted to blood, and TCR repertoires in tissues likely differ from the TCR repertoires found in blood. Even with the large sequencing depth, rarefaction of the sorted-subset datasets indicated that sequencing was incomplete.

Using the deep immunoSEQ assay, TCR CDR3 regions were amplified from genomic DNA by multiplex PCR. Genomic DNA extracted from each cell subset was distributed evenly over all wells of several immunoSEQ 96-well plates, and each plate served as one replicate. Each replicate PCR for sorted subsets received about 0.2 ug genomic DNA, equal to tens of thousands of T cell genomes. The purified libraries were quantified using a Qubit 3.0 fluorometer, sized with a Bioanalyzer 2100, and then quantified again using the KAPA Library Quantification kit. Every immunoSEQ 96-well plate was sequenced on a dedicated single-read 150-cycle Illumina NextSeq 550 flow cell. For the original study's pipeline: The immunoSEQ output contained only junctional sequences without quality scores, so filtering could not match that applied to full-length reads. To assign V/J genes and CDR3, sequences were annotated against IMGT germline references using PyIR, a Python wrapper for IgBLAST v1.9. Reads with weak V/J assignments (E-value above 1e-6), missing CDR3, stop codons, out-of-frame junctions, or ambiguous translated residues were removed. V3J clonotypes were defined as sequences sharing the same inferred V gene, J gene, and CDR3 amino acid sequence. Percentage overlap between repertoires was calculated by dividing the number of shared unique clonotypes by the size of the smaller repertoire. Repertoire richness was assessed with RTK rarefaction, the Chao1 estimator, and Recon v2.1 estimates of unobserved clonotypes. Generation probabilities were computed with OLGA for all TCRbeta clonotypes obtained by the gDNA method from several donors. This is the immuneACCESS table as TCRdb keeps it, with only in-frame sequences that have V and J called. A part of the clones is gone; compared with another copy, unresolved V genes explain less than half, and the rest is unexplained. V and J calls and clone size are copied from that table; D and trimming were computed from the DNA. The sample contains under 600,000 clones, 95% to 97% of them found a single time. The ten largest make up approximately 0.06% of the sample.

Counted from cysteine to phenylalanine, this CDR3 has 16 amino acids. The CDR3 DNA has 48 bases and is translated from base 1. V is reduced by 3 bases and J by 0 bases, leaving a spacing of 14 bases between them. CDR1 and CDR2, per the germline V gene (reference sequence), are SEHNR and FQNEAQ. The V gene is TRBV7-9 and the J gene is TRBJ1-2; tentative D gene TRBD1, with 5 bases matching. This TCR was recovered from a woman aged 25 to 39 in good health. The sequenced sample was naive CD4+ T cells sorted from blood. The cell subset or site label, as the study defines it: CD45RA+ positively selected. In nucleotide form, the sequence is TGTGCCAGCAGCTTTACTGGGACGGCAGCTAACTATGGCTACACCTTC. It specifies CASSFTGTAANYGYTF.